The sequence of this T cell receptor (beta chain) was determined in a study of regulatory T cells in long-lasting Graves disease. The study's findings and limits: Not thyroid tissue but only peripheral blood was studied. Favored gene segments in persistent disease were TRBV28, TRBJ1-2 and TRBJ2-5. Persistent patients had a count of shared public clonotypes (roughly 2,500) that exceeded that of new patients (around 960).

The time point denotes: newly diagnosed GD, antithyroid drugs for less than 3 months. Isolated PBMC RNA provided the starting material for the TCR library. iRepertoire HTBI primers and Arm-PCR of CDR3 regions built TCR beta libraries. TCRdb analysed the multiplex PCR reads with MiXCR anew, one entry per CDR3 protein. The sample carries over 450,000 distinct CDR3 sequences, around 12% recorded once. On this clonotype: What it recognizes is unknown.

Germline V gene data show CDR1 as PRHDT and CDR2 as FYEKMQ (reference sequence). This CDR3 has 16 residues. V shed 5 bases and J shed 4 bases, with 18 bases lying between them. The same sample was also studied in work on T cells in Graves' hyperthyroidism and ophthalmopathy. Per that study: The model foresaw ophthalmopathy a median around 6.4 months prior to onset.

This chain connects TRBV13 to TRBJ2-1, with a weak D call TRBD1 (6 bases). The sample was peripheral blood mononuclear cells (PBMCs), taken at new diagnosis, from a patient treated with antithyroid drugs. The receptor comes from a woman younger than 45 with Graves disease. CDR3 DNA sequence: TGTGCCAGCAGCCCACCGTTGGGGGCCCAATACAATGAGCAGTTCTTC. Residues: CASSPPLGAQYNEQFF.